The 31 T cell receptor beta chains presented below share a single source sample, sequenced in a study of cytomegalovirus exposure and HLA in healthy donors. PCR primers comprised 60 Vbeta and 13 Jbeta primers. Clones were sequenced by immunoSEQ multiplex PCR, and TCRdb holds only the in-frame ones, with some missing. Of approximately 100,000 clones listed, 71% are singletons. The sample taken for sequencing was PBMCs. These receptors all come from a female donor in good health and CMV-seronegative.

This chain connects TRBV5-4 to TRBJ2-1; 9 bases map to TRBD2. CDR3 length: 15 residues. Looked up from germline, CDR1 is SGHNT and CDR2 is YYREEE (reference sequence). Losses at the gene ends were 6 bases for V and 5 bases for J; bases not matched to a gene: 9. CDR3 protein: CASTRPAGGNNEQFF. CDR3 nucleotide sequence: TGTGCCAGCACCAGGCCAGCGGGAGGTAACAATGAGCAGTTCTTC.

The chain employs TRBV7-9 and TRBJ1-6; 7 bases map to TRBD1. Germline V gene data show CDR1 as SEHNR and CDR2 as FQNEAQ (reference sequence). The CDR3 covers 14 residues. V lost 5 bases and J lost 7; bases outside the gene matches: 5. The CDR3 coding sequence is TGTGCCAGCAGCCCGGGACAGAGCAATTCACCCCTCCACTTT. Translation gives CASSPGQSNSPLHF.

The chain is built from TRBV4-2 and TRBJ2-1; TRBD2 aligns across 7 bases. The CDR3 is 18 residues long. Germline V gene lookup returns CDR1 LGHNA and CDR2 YNFKEQ. After removal of 1 base from V and 4 bases from J, the junction contained 13 bases not matched to a gene. The CDR3 loop is CASSQGSQLARLYNEQFF. CDR3 coding DNA: TGTGCCAGCAGCCAAGGTTCTCAACTAGCGCGTTTGTACAATGAGCAGTTCTTC.

The genes are TRBV6-5 and TRBJ2-1; D is possibly TRBD2 (5 bases). V was trimmed by 7 bases and J by 0 bases, leaving 13 bases between them. This CDR3 has 15 amino acids. Per germline, CDR1 MNHEY and CDR2 SVGAGI. CDR3: CASTPGRGSYNEQFF. CDR3 nucleotide sequence: TGTGCCAGCACCCCGGGGAGAGGCTCCTACAATGAGCAGTTCTTC.

Here the CDR3 reads CASSEEGVYGYTF. CDR3 nucleotide sequence: TGTGCCAGCAGTGAAGAAGGGGTCTATGGCTACACCTTC. V and J are TRBV2 and TRBJ1-2; D may be TRBD1 (5 bases). Germline-derived CDR1 and CDR2 are SNHLY and FYNNEI. The V and J ends lost 1 base and 4 bases respectively, with 7 bases between them. This CDR3 is built from 13 residues.

This chain uses TRBV11-2 with TRBJ2-3; D is perhaps TRBD2 (6 bases). Germline-derived CDR1 and CDR2 are SGHAT and FQNNGV. V gave up 0 bases and J gave up 5 bases, with 9 bases separating them. The CDR3 consists of 14 residues. CDR3 sequence: CASSLDRLGDTQYF. The CDR3 DNA follows: TGTGCCAGCAGCTTAGACCGACTAGGAGATACGCAGTATTTT. Drawing the rest from reference TRBV11-2 and TRBJ2-3, the complete variable domain is EAGVAQSPRYKIIEKRQSVAFWCNPISGHATLYWYQQILGQGPKLLIQFQNNGVVDDSQLPKDRFSAERLKGVDSTLKIQPAKLEDSAVYLCASSLDRLGDTQYFGPGTRLTVL.

In its sample, this clone was seen a few times. The J gene is TRBJ2-3, the V gene TRBV5-5, with D tentatively TRBD2 (5 bases). This CDR3 has 15 amino acids. Trimming left V 6 bases short and J 3 bases short, with 17 bases between. Germline V gene sequence: CDR1 SGHKS, CDR2 YYEKEE (reference sequence). The CDR3: CASISGPGTTDTQYF. The CDR3 DNA is TGTGCCAGCATCAGCGGTCCCGGTACAACAGATACGCAGTATTTT. The full variable domain, its missing parts supplied by reference TRBV5-5 and TRBJ2-3, is DAGVTQSPTHLIKTRGQQVTLRCSPISGHKSVSWYQQVLGQGPQFIFQYYEKEERGRGNFPDRFSARQFPNYSSELNVNALLLGDSALYLCASISGPGTTDTQYFGPGTRLTVL.

The genes are TRBV5-1 and TRBJ2-7; D is uncertain. This CDR3 comprises 15 residues. The germline V and J ends were trimmed by 0 bases and 1 base, with 11 bases remaining between them. CDR1 SGHRS and CDR2 YFSETQ come from the germline V gene. The CDR3 DNA reads TGCGCCAGCAGCTTGGCCGGCCCAGGATCCTACGAGCAGTACTTC. It is translated as CASSLAGPGSYEQYF.

This clone has a single count. The genes are TRBV2 and TRBJ1-3; D is unclear. Trimming left V 8 bases short and J 0 bases short, with 11 bases between. CDR3 length: 14 amino acids. Looked up from germline, CDR1 is SNHLY and CDR2 is FYNNEI. CDR3 DNA sequence: TGTGCCAGCCTAGGCGGCCCCTCTGGAAACACCATATATTTT. Translation gives CASLGGPSGNTIYF.

The gene calls are TRBV27 and TRBJ2-3; 7 bases match TRBD2. Germline V gene lookup returns CDR1 MNHEY and CDR2 SMNVEV (reference sequence). The V gene end was trimmed by 3 bases and the J gene end by 2 bases; junction bases not matched to a gene: 2. The CDR3 is 14 amino acids. CDR3 DNA sequence: TGTGCCAGCAGTTTTGCGGGAGCCACAGATACGCAGTATTTT. Amino acids: CASSFAGATDTQYF.

J is TRBJ2-5 and V is TRBV7-2, with D possibly being TRBD2 (5 bases). The V gene's germline CDR1 is SGHTA and CDR2 FQGNSA. V was cut by 1 base and J by 4 bases, with 13 bases left in between. The CDR3 is made up of 15 amino acids. The CDR3 DNA reads as TGTGCCAGCAGCTTAGGACTACGACTGGTAGAGACCCAGTACTTC. Amino acid sequence: CASSLGLRLVETQYF.

CDR3 protein: CASSYSGRAYEQYF. CDR3 sequence (DNA): TGTGCCAGCAGTTACTCTGGCAGGGCCTACGAGCAGTACTTC. This chain connects TRBV6-5 to TRBJ2-7, with D possibly being TRBD1 (5 bases). From germline, CDR1 is MNHEY and CDR2 SVGAGI. The CDR3 spans 14 residues. V was clipped by 0 bases and J by 2 bases, with 8 bases between them.

CDR3 protein: CASSEIGDGTGGFDEQFF. DNA of the CDR3: TGTGCCAGCAGTGAAATAGGGGACGGGACAGGGGGCTTCGATGAGCAGTTCTTC. V gene TRBV2 combines with J gene TRBJ2-1, with 12 positions matching TRBD1. This CDR3 spans 18 amino acids. J was trimmed by 8 bases and V by 2 bases; bases with no gene match: 13. Germline V gives CDR1 SNHLY, CDR2 FYNNEI.

The genes are TRBV7-2 and TRBJ2-5, with 10 positions matching TRBD1. The CDR3 covers 15 residues. The junction had 6 bases not matched to a gene; V was cut back by 3 bases and J by 5 bases. Germline loops: CDR1 SGHTA, CDR2 FQGNSA. The CDR3 DNA reads TGTGCCAGCAGCTTTTGGGGGGACAGGGGCGAGACCCAGTACTTC. This translates into CASSFWGDRGETQYF.

The chain is built from TRBV13 and TRBJ2-5; 12 nucleotides line up with TRBD2. Germline V lookup: CDR1 PRHDT, CDR2 FYEKMQ (reference sequence). CDR3 length: 18 residues. J lost 1 base, V lost 0 bases, and 6 bases had no gene match. CDR3 sequence reads: CASSLGASSGGGQETQYF. As DNA, the CDR3 is TGTGCCAGCAGCTTAGGCGCGTCTAGCGGGGGGGGCCAAGAGACCCAGTACTTC.

This clone was detected only a few times. V is TRBV5-1 and J is TRBJ2-7; maybe TRBD1 (5 bases). The CDR3 loop spans 12 amino acids. Trimming removed 5 bases from V and 6 bases from J, with 12 bases in between. CDR1 is SGHRS and CDR2 is YFSETQ in the germline V gene. Written as DNA, the CDR3 is TGCGCCAGCAGGGGGCAGGGTGTCGAGCAGTACTTC. Its protein product is CASRGQGVEQYF.

The chain links TRBV5-8 to TRBJ2-1; 9 positions match TRBD2. Germline assignment: CDR1 SGHTS and CDR2 YDEGEE. This CDR3 comprises 12 residues. The V gene end was trimmed by 8 bases and the J gene end by 9 bases; junction bases not matched to a gene: 6. The CDR3 bases are TGTGCCAGTGGGACTAGCCGGGGTGAGCAGTTCTTC. Translated, it gives CASGTSRGEQFF.

This chain uses TRBV11-3 with TRBJ1-1; D may be TRBD1 (5 bases). The V gene's germline CDR1 is SGHNT and CDR2 YENEEA. The CDR3 covers 13 residues. Trimming shortened V by 2 bases and J by 5 bases, and 9 bases separated the two germline ends. For the CDR3, the DNA is TGTGCCAGCAGCTTACAGGGCAGAACTGAAGCTTTCTTT. Amino acid sequence: CASSLQGRTEAFF.

The J gene is TRBJ2-7, the V gene TRBV27, with 8 bases identical to TRBD2. V trimming: 7 bases; J trimming: 6 bases; junction bases outside the gene matches: 11. CDR3 size: 14 residues. Per germline, CDR1 MNHEY and CDR2 SMNVEV (reference sequence). The chain's CDR3 is CASNRAGDLGEQYF. The DNA of the CDR3 is TGTGCCAGCAACCGAGCGGGGGACCTCGGCGAGCAGTACTTC.

This sequence joins TRBV16 and TRBJ2-2, with D unclear. The length of the CDR3 is 14 residues. V was trimmed by 6 bases and J by 5 bases, leaving 13 bases between them. The germline gives CDR1 KGHSY, CDR2 FQNENV. CDR3 DNA sequence: TGTGCCAGCAGTCCTTTAGCAGAGACCGGGGAGCTGTTTTTT. The encoded protein is CASSPLAETGELFF.

The chain employs TRBV10-2 and TRBJ1-5, with D perhaps TRBD1 (6 bases). The length of the CDR3 is 16 residues. Germline V gene sequence: CDR1 WSHSY, CDR2 SAAADI. With 3 bases removed from V and 7 bases from J, the gap between germline ends came to 19 bases. CDR3 nucleotides: TGCGCCAGCAGTGATTTGGGGCGGGGGGCGGAACAGCCCCAGCATTTT. This sequence encodes CASSDLGRGAEQPQHF.

The rearrangement uses TRBV5-5 and TRBJ2-1; no reliable D call. Germline CDR1 is SGHKS and CDR2 is YYEKEE (reference sequence). The CDR3 is 13 amino acids. The ends were cut back, 0 bases at V and 3 bases at J, with 4 bases in the middle. The CDR3 spells CASSLARYNEQFF. For the CDR3, the DNA is TGTGCCAGCAGCTTGGCGCGCTACAATGAGCAGTTCTTC.

J is TRBJ2-5 and V is TRBV5-1; a possible D gene is TRBD1 (6 bases). The ends were cut back, 6 bases at V and 5 bases at J, with 23 bases in the middle. Germline CDR1 is SGHRS and CDR2 is YFSETQ. The length of the CDR3 is 16 residues. CDR3 in DNA: TGCGCCAGCACAACTCCCCGTGGGCAGGGGCACGAGACCCAGTACTTC. Its protein is CASTTPRGQGHETQYF.

There are a few counts of this clone. The chain has TRBV28 and TRBJ2-3, with 7 bases identical to TRBD2. The CDR3 contains 14 residues. After removal of 6 bases from V and 2 bases from J, the junction contained 5 bases not matched to a gene. Germline V gene sequence: CDR1 MDHEN, CDR2 SYDVKM. The CDR3 DNA reads as TGTGCCAGCAGCGCGGGGGTTTACACAGATACGCAGTATTTT. Amino acids: CASSAGVYTDTQYF.

The chain couples TRBV30 to TRBJ1-1; D unclear. The CDR3 loop spans 11 amino acids. CDR1 and CDR2 from the germline V gene are GTSNPN and SVGIG (reference sequence). Trimming took off 4 bases at V and 7 bases at J, with 10 bases between the two ends. The CDR3 reads CAWTRLVEAFF. The CDR3 nucleotides are TGTGCCTGGACCAGGTTAGTTGAAGCTTTCTTT.

This rearrangement joins TRBV7-8 to TRBJ2-5; D might be TRBD1 (6 bases). Between the trimmed V and J ends, which lost 5 bases and 1 base, there was a span of 11 bases. The CDR3 length is 14 residues. Germline V gives CDR1 SGHVS, CDR2 FQNEAQ. For the CDR3, the DNA is TGTGCCAGCAGCGTCAACAGGGTCCAAGAGACCCAGTACTTC. Residues: CASSVNRVQETQYF.

Of note for this clone: The same CDR3 also results from other DNA sequences found in this sample. The chain recombines TRBV29-1 with TRBJ2-3; 9 bases line up with TRBD2. Germline CDR1 and CDR2: SQVTM and ANQGSEA. With V trimmed by 5 bases and J by 6 bases, 6 bases remained unmatched. This CDR3 spans 13 amino acids. Written as DNA, the CDR3 is TGCAGCGTTAAAAGGACTAGCGTTGATACGCAGTATTTT. Protein product: CSVKRTSVDTQYF.

The chain recombines TRBV6-6 with TRBJ1-2, with 8 bases matching TRBD1. CDR1 is MNHNY and CDR2 is SVGAGI in the germline V gene (reference sequence). The CDR3 extends over 12 amino acids. The V gene end was trimmed by 4 bases and the J gene end by 7 bases; junction bases not matched to a gene: 2. CDR3 coding DNA: TGTGCCAGCAGTTCGACAGGGGCTGGCTACACCTTC. Encoded protein: CASSSTGAGYTF.

The gene calls are TRBV11-1 and TRBJ2-5; tentative D call: TRBD1 (6 bases). CDR3 length: 15 amino acids. The germline V gene encodes CDR1 SGHAT and CDR2 FQDESV (reference sequence). Between the trimmed V and J ends, which lost 2 bases and 3 bases, there was a span of 13 bases. The CDR3 nucleotides are TGTGCCAGCAGCTTACGAACACAGGGCAAAGAGACCCAGTACTTC. The encoded protein is CASSLRTQGKETQYF.

The CDR3 sequence: CASSRDRRIGNTIYF. The DNA of the CDR3 is TGTGCCAGCAGCCGGGACAGGCGTATCGGAAACACCATATATTTT. V gene TRBV13 combines with J gene TRBJ1-3; TRBD1 matches at 8 bases. Trimming cost V 5 bases and J 4 bases; bases outside gene matches: 7. Germline V gene sequence: CDR1 PRHDT, CDR2 FYEKMQ (reference sequence). The CDR3 consists of 15 residues.

J is TRBJ1-1 and V is TRBV5-1; 11 bases are a match to TRBD1. Trimming removed 4 bases from V and 7 bases from J; junction bases left unmatched: 6. Germline CDR1 is SGHRS and CDR2 is YFSETQ. The CDR3 sequence is 14 residues long. CDR3 residues: CASSPGQGANEAFF. The CDR3 DNA sequence: TGCGCCAGCAGCCCCGGACAGGGGGCTAATGAAGCTTTCTTT.